A single sample is the source of the 22 T cell receptor beta chains below, sequenced in a study of T cell clonotyping in hematopoietic cell transplantation (dated by TCRdb to the early 2020s). The method was the immunoSEQ multiplex PCR assay. In TCRdb, the immuneACCESS table is reduced to in-frame sequences with V and J assigned. These tables do not hold every clone; where another copy was compared, an unresolved V gene accounts for under half, and the others remain unexplained. The sample contains about 19,000 clones, roughly 80% of them found a single time. The ten top clones hold around 17% of the sample. The sample's time point label, decoded: recipient sample about 28 days before transplant, after cytoreduction. The material was peripheral blood mononuclear cells, obtained before stem cell transplant. Receptor source: a man in his sixties with acute myeloid leukemia. Some clones in this sample may be carry-over from other donors' samples.

The CDR3 nucleotides read TGTGCCAGCAGACCCAGGGACACCCTCCGGGTCACTGAAGCTTTCTTT. This sequence encodes CASRPRDTLRVTEAFF. V is TRBV7-2 and J is TRBJ1-1; D perhaps matches TRBD1 (6 bases). Trimming shortened V by 6 bases and J by 4 bases, and 21 bases separated the two germline ends. The CDR3 length is 16 residues. Germline V gene data show CDR1 as SGHTA and CDR2 as FQGNSA.

The rearrangement joins TRBV6-4 to TRBJ1-2, with D perhaps TRBD1 (5 bases). V lost 3 bases, J lost 8 bases, and 13 bases lay in between. Per germline, CDR1 MRHNA and CDR2 SNTAGT. This CDR3 has 13 residues. This CDR3 is CASSEVRGKGYTF. CDR3 DNA: TGTGCCAGCAGTGAGGTTCGGGGGAAGGGCTACACCTTC.

This chain uses TRBV19 with TRBJ1-2; the D gene is possibly TRBD1 (6 bases). V lost 7 bases, J lost 2 bases, and 17 bases lay in between. Per the germline V gene, CDR1 is LNHDA and CDR2 is SQIVND (reference sequence). The CDR3 sequence is 15 residues long. CDR3: CASNDDRSLNYGYTF. Here the CDR3 DNA reads TGTGCCAGTAACGATGACAGGAGCCTAAACTATGGCTACACCTTC.

CDR3 sequence reads: CAISPGGRYGYTF. CDR3 in DNA: TGTGCCATCTCCCCGGGGGGTCGCTATGGCTACACCTTC. The gene calls are TRBV19 and TRBJ1-2; a weak D match, TRBD1 (5 bases). Germline CDR1 and CDR2: LNHDA and SQIVND (reference sequence). The CDR3 loop spans 13 amino acids. Trimming took off 10 bases at V and 4 bases at J, with 16 bases between the two ends.

The chain has TRBV11-1 and TRBJ2-5; 8 nucleotides agree with TRBD1. V trimming: 4 bases; J trimming: 3 bases; junction bases outside the gene matches: 4. The V gene's germline CDR1 is SGHAT and CDR2 FQDESV (reference sequence). The CDR3 runs 14 residues. The CDR3 nucleotides read TGTGCCAGCAGCTCGGGACAGGTGAAAGAGACCCAGTACTTC. It yields the protein CASSSGQVKETQYF.

J is TRBJ1-4 and V is TRBV29-1; D is unresolved. The CDR3 runs 13 residues. Germline assignment: CDR1 SQVTM and CDR2 ANQGSEA. Trimming stripped 6 bases from V and 0 bases from J, with 8 bases between. The CDR3 here is CSVQHSTNEKLFF. The CDR3, as DNA: TGCAGCGTGCAGCACTCAACTAATGAAAAACTGTTTTTT.

The chain combines TRBV4-2 with TRBJ2-3; TRBD2 agrees at 8 bases. The CDR3 covers 17 residues. V lost 1 base and J lost 1; bases outside the gene matches: 7. The germline gives CDR1 LGHNA, CDR2 YNFKEQ. The CDR3 bases are TGTGCCAGCAGCCAAGCGGGGGATAGCGGGGGCACAGATACGCAGTATTTT. Encoded protein: CASSQAGDSGGTDTQYF.

This clone was counted a few times. The chain combines TRBV30 with TRBJ1-2, with 12 positions matching TRBD1. After removal of 2 bases from V and 7 bases from J, the junction contained 5 bases not matched to a gene. Germline lookup yields CDR1 GTSNPN and CDR2 SVGIG (reference sequence). The CDR3 runs to 14 residues. For the CDR3, the DNA is TGTGCCTGGAGTTGGGGACAGGGGGCTGGTGGCTACACCTTC. Translation gives CAWSWGQGAGGYTF.

CDR3 nucleotides: TGTGCCAGCAGCGTAGAGGGAGGGGGCTCCTACAATGAGCAGTTCTTC. As protein: CASSVEGGGSYNEQFF. The V call is TRBV9, the J call TRBJ2-1; maybe TRBD2 (7 bases). Germline V gene lookup returns CDR1 SGDLS and CDR2 YYNGEE. Trimming took off 0 bases at V and 0 bases at J, with 10 bases between the two ends. The CDR3 totals 16 residues.

This chain joins TRBV6-4 and TRBJ1-5; TRBD1 might be the D (6 bases). Germline-derived CDR1 and CDR2 are MRHNA and SNTAGT. This CDR3 is built from 13 residues. With 5 bases removed from V and 1 base from J, the gap between germline ends came to 6 bases. CDR3: CASSTGSNQPQHF. The DNA for the CDR3 is TGTGCCAGCAGTACAGGGAGCAATCAGCCCCAGCATTTT.

The chain uses TRBV15 and TRBJ1-5; D is possibly TRBD1 (5 bases). Germline CDR1 and CDR2: LNHNV and YYDKDF (reference sequence). V lost 0 bases and J lost 2, with 14 bases in between. This CDR3 is 17 amino acids long. CDR3 residues: CATSRDGGVMGNQPQHF. The CDR3 nucleotides are TGTGCCACCAGCAGAGATGGAGGGGTTATGGGCAATCAGCCCCAGCATTTT.

This chain uses TRBV5-8 with TRBJ1-5; 8 bases are a match to TRBD1. This CDR3 is 15 amino acids long. J gave up 3 bases and V 4 bases, and 6 bases lay outside the gene matches. Germline loops: CDR1 SGHTS, CDR2 YDEGEE. The CDR3 sequence: CASSPRTGNNQPQHF. The CDR3 nucleotides read TGTGCCAGCAGCCCACGGACAGGGAACAATCAGCCCCAGCATTTT.

To note about this clone: Given the absence of the conserved phenylalanine or tryptophan at the CDR3 end, a read error is likely. The limits of the CDR3 on the DNA are not certain, so only TCRdb's listed CDR3 is given. The chain combines TRBV20-1 with TRBJ1-2. CDR1 is DFQATT and CDR2 is SNEGSKA in the germline V gene (reference sequence). The CDR3 comprises 8 residues, both ends counted. The CDR3 spells CSAKGGHN.

CDR3 nucleotides: TGTGCCAGCAGTTACTCTGCGGCCCTCTACGAGCAGTACTTC. Encoded protein: CASSYSAALYEQYF. The V gene is TRBV6-5, the J gene TRBJ2-7, with D uncertain. From germline, CDR1 is MNHEY and CDR2 SVGAGI. The CDR3 spans 14 residues. Trimming stripped 0 bases from V and 3 bases from J, with 9 bases between.

This rearrangement joins TRBV6-5 to TRBJ2-7; the D is unclear. V lost 7 bases, J lost 7 bases, and 11 bases lay in between. The CDR3 consists of 11 residues. Germline CDR1 and CDR2: MNHEY and SVGAGI. The CDR3 sequence: CASIKNEEQYF. The CDR3 region has the DNA TGTGCCAGCATCAAAAACGAGGAGCAGTACTTC.

This clone was counted only a few times. The chain couples TRBV11-2 to TRBJ2-2; D is ambiguous. Germline values: CDR1 SGHAT, CDR2 FQNNGV. The V and J ends lost 1 base and 5 bases respectively, with 23 bases between them. CDR3 length equals 19 residues. Here the CDR3 DNA reads TGTGCCAGCAGCTTAGTCTTTCAGACCGCCGAACATTTTACCGGGGAGCTGTTTTTT. Protein sequence: CASSLVFQTAEHFTGELFF.

The CDR3 DNA reads as TGTGCCAGCAGCTTAGAAGGAGGAGGCTATGGCTACACCTTC. It translates to CASSLEGGGYGYTF. The chain uses TRBV7-2 and TRBJ1-2; D remains unclear. The CDR3 runs to 14 residues. Germline-derived CDR1 and CDR2 are SGHTA and FQGNSA. V lost 1 base, J lost 4 bases, and 10 bases lay in between.

This clone appeared a single time. The chain has TRBV18 and TRBJ2-3; D is unclear. Germline V gene data show CDR1 as KGHSH and CDR2 as LQKENI. V was shortened by 6 bases and J by 2 bases, with 3 bases between the two germline ends. The CDR3 totals 11 residues. DNA of the CDR3: TGTGCCAGCTCCGCCACAGATACGCAGTATTTT. Amino acid sequence: CASSATDTQYF.

The chain uses TRBV30 and TRBJ1-2; D might be TRBD1 (6 bases). V lost 0 bases and J 7 bases, leaving 18 bases between the germline ends. Per germline, CDR1 GTSNPN and CDR2 SVGIG (reference sequence). The CDR3 length is 15 residues. The CDR3 here is CAWSVPQGRFSGYTF. The CDR3 region has the DNA TGTGCCTGGAGTGTACCGCAGGGGAGGTTTAGTGGCTACACCTTC.

J is TRBJ2-1 and V is TRBV5-6; perhaps TRBD2 as D (6 bases). V was cut by 1 base and J by 9 bases, with 14 bases left in between. Germline V gives CDR1 SGHDT, CDR2 YYEEEE. This CDR3 is 14 amino acids long. The CDR3 sequence is CASSLPGTLGEQFF. The DNA for the CDR3 is TGTGCCAGCAGCTTGCCTGGGACTCTCGGTGAGCAGTTCTTC.

Only one count was recorded for this clone. The gene calls are TRBV30 and TRBJ2-6; D may be TRBD2 (5 bases). Trimming removed 0 bases at V and 4 bases at J, with 10 bases between. Germline V gene lookup returns CDR1 GTSNPN and CDR2 SVGIG (reference sequence). The CDR3 sequence is 15 residues long. CDR3 loop: CAWSVGLSGANVLTF. CDR3 sequence (DNA): TGTGCCTGGAGTGTAGGACTGTCCGGGGCCAACGTCCTGACTTTC.

The chain combines TRBV14 with TRBJ2-3; D not resolved. The germline V and J ends were trimmed by 3 bases and 5 bases, with 6 bases remaining between them. Germline-derived CDR1 and CDR2 are SGHDN and FVKESK. This CDR3 has 12 amino acids. The DNA of the CDR3 is TGTGCCAGCAGCCACCGAGGAGATACGCAGTATTTT. It translates to CASSHRGDTQYF.